Presented here are 23 T cell receptor beta chains from one specimen sequenced in a study of immune cell composition in non-small cell lung cancer. Normal lung was taken at the farthest possible site, at least 3 cm from tumour. Measured with immunoSEQ multiplex PCR; TCRdb has only the in-frame clones, and not every one. Here the sample spans 4,500 to 5,000 clones, about three quarters being singletons. Sequenced material: non-adjacent lung tissue. These receptors originate from a human donor with non-small cell lung cancer.

The chain joins TRBV7-2 to TRBJ2-7, with D perhaps assigned TRBD1 or TRBD2 (5 bases each). The ends were cut back, 2 bases at V and 2 bases at J, with 13 bases in the middle. CDR1 is SGHTA and CDR2 is FQGNSA in the germline V gene. This CDR3 contains 15 residues. The CDR3 DNA reads TGTGCCAGCAGCTTAAGGGCCGGGGACCCCTACGAGCAGTACTTC. Residues: CASSLRAGDPYEQYF.

In regard to this clone: The same CDR3 arises from other DNA sequences in this sample as well. This chain uses TRBV18 with TRBJ1-4; possibly TRBD1 for D (6 bases). Germline CDR1 KGHSH, CDR2 LQKENI. CDR3 length equals 15 residues. The V end lost 5 bases, the J end lost 1 base, and 11 bases lay between the germline ends. As DNA, the CDR3 is TGTGCCAGCTCAGCGCAAGGGGGAACTAATGAAAAACTGTTTTTT. As protein: CASSAQGGTNEKLFF.

This chain links TRBV6-5 with TRBJ1-1, with D maybe TRBD1 (5 bases). The CDR3 sequence is 12 residues long. V shed 2 bases and J shed 4 bases, with 5 bases lying between them. Germline values: CDR1 MNHEY, CDR2 SVGAGI. DNA for the CDR3: TGTGCCAGCAGTTACGGGGGCACTGAAGCTTTCTTT. Translated, it gives CASSYGGTEAFF.

The CDR3 protein is CSVLQVWEAFF. In nucleotides, the CDR3 is TGCAGCGTACTACAAGTTTGGGAAGCTTTCTTT. The chain uses TRBV29-1 and TRBJ1-1; the D is unclear. Per germline, CDR1 SQVTM and CDR2 ANQGSEA. The V end was cut by 6 bases, the J end by 8 bases, with 13 bases between. This CDR3 has 11 residues.

A few counts support this clone. The chain links TRBV28 to TRBJ2-1; the D call may be TRBD1 or TRBD2 (5 bases each). This CDR3 region has 15 residues. Per the germline V gene, CDR1 is MDHEN and CDR2 is SYDVKM. Deletions cut 3 bases from V and 6 bases from J, with 15 bases between. CDR3 DNA: TGTGCCAGCAGTTTTCGAGGGGTTTGGCCCAATGAGCAGTTCTTC. This gives the protein CASSFRGVWPNEQFF.

The V and J genes are TRBV7-9 and TRBJ2-7; 9 positions match TRBD2. Germline V gives CDR1 SEHNR, CDR2 FQNEAQ (reference sequence). Trimming at V came to 11 bases and at J to 0 bases, leaving 8 bases not matched to a gene. This CDR3 has 14 amino acids. The CDR3 here is CAVSGGRSSYEQYF. The CDR3 nucleotides are TGTGCCGTTAGCGGGGGCCGGAGCTCCTACGAGCAGTACTTC.

The chain joins TRBV15 to TRBJ2-5, with D perhaps TRBD1 or TRBD2 (5 bases each). V was clipped by 1 base and J by 3 bases, with 9 bases between them. The germline gives CDR1 LNHNV, CDR2 YYDKDF (reference sequence). The CDR3 runs to 14 residues. CDR3 sequence: CATSRGQGEETQYF. CDR3 nucleotides: TGTGCCACCAGCAGAGGCCAGGGAGAAGAGACCCAGTACTTC.

The chain joins TRBV30 to TRBJ2-1; TRBD2 matches 8 bases. The V and J ends lost 5 bases and 11 bases, in that order; junction bases with no gene match: 5. Per the germline V gene, CDR1 is GTSNPN and CDR2 is SVGIG (reference sequence). The CDR3 totals 11 residues. Written as DNA, the CDR3 is TGTGCCTGGGCAGCGGGGGAGAAGCAGTTCTTC. Its translation is CAWAAGEKQFF.

The chain recombines TRBV7-3 with TRBJ1-1; D gene ambiguous. Deletions cut 1 base from V and 4 bases from J, with 7 bases between. The CDR3 has 13 amino acids. Per the germline V gene, CDR1 is SGHTA and CDR2 is FQGTGA. CDR3 sequence reads: CASSLMGSTEAFF. As DNA, the CDR3 is TGTGCCAGCAGCTTAATGGGGTCCACTGAAGCTTTCTTT.

This chain uses TRBV9 with TRBJ2-7; tentatively, D is TRBD2 (9 bases). In germline, CDR1 is SGDLS, CDR2 YYNGEE. CDR3 length equals 15 residues. V gave up 4 bases and J gave up 2 bases, with 16 bases separating them. The CDR3: CASSPGGGGAYEQYF. The CDR3 nucleotides are TGTGCCAGCAGCCCAGGGGGCGGGGGGGCCTACGAGCAGTACTTC.

This clone has a handful of counts. This chain connects TRBV14 to TRBJ1-2, with TRBD1 matching 8 bases. The CDR3 has 15 residues. After removal of 1 base from V and 5 bases from J, the junction contained 6 bases not matched to a gene. CDR1 is SGHDN, CDR2 FVKESK, per germline. The CDR3: CASSQGLQGAYGYTF. In nucleotides, the CDR3 is TGTGCCAGCAGCCAAGGACTTCAGGGGGCATATGGCTACACCTTC.

This chain connects TRBV7-9 to TRBJ2-3; D is ambiguous. Germline CDR1 and CDR2: SEHNR and FQNEAQ (reference sequence). The CDR3 spans 15 residues. Trimming stripped 2 bases from V and 0 bases from J, with 9 bases between. This chain's CDR3 is CASSLLDRSTDTQYF. CDR3 DNA: TGTGCCAGCAGCTTATTGGATAGGAGCACAGATACGCAGTATTTT.

The CDR3 loop reads CASSWAFLSTDTQYF. The CDR3 DNA is TGTGCCAGCAGTTGGGCATTCCTTAGCACAGATACGCAGTATTTT. The chain couples TRBV27 to TRBJ2-3, with no clear D. Germline loops: CDR1 MNHEY, CDR2 SMNVEV (reference sequence). The length of the CDR3 is 15 residues. The V and J ends lost 4 bases and 0 bases respectively, with 11 bases between them.

This chain joins TRBV7-2 and TRBJ2-3, with 10 bases lining up with TRBD2. Germline assignment: CDR1 SGHTA and CDR2 FQGNSA. The CDR3 totals 16 residues. The V and J ends lost 5 bases and 0 bases, in that order; junction bases with no gene match: 5. The CDR3 nucleotides are TGTGCCAGCAGCCCAGGACTAGCGGCTAGCACAGATACGCAGTATTTT. This translates into CASSPGLAASTDTQYF.

The chain has TRBV6-1 and TRBJ1-4; no firm D call. CDR3 size: 13 residues. Germline V lookup: CDR1 MNHNS, CDR2 SASEGT. The V gene lost 8 bases and the J gene lost 2 bases, with 9 bases spanning the gap. The CDR3 region is CASEQDTNEKLFF. The CDR3 DNA reads as TGTGCCAGCGAGCAGGACACTAATGAAAAACTGTTTTTT.

This clone appeared a few times. V and J are TRBV28 and TRBJ1-2, with no clear D. V was pared by 3 bases and J by 8 bases, with 13 bases between. The CDR3 has 13 residues. CDR1 is MDHEN and CDR2 is SYDVKM in the germline V gene. CDR3 sequence (DNA): TGTGCCAGCAGTTTCTCGTCTAGGAACGGCTACACCTTC. The encoded protein is CASSFSSRNGYTF.

CDR3 protein: CASISRAGLNEQFF. In nucleotides, the CDR3 is TGTGCCAGCATCTCTCGTGCAGGGCTAAATGAGCAGTTCTTC. The chain couples TRBV11-2 to TRBJ2-1, with a weak D call TRBD1 (5 bases). The CDR3 is made up of 14 amino acids. Trimming cost V 7 bases and J 7 bases, with 17 bases left between them. CDR1 SGHAT and CDR2 FQNNGV come from the germline V gene.

A few counts support this clone. V usage is TRBV28 and J usage is TRBJ1-5; a weak D match, TRBD1 (5 bases). Germline CDR1 reads MDHEN; CDR2 reads SYDVKM. There are 14 residues in the CDR3. Trimming took off 5 bases at V and 8 bases at J, with 16 bases between the two ends. CDR3 in DNA: TGTGCCAGCAGTATCGCAGGGTCAAGTAAGCCCCAGCATTTT. It codes for CASSIAGSSKPQHF.

In the case of this clone: Relative to the germline gene, one junction end is altered; a read error may explain this. This chain connects TRBV7-7 to TRBJ1-2, with D possibly matching TRBD1 (6 bases). This CDR3 comprises 21 residues. The germline V gene encodes CDR1 SSHAT and CDR2 FNYEAQ (reference sequence). CDR3 in DNA: TGTGCTAGCAGCTTAGGAAAACAGGGAGGGAAACGCATGAGATCTAACTATGGCTACACCTTC. Its translation: CASSLGKQGGKRMRSNYGYTF.

The chain combines TRBV5-1 with TRBJ2-7, with 11 bases that match TRBD2. The CDR3 is 17 amino acids. The germline gives CDR1 SGHRS, CDR2 YFSETQ. Trimming cost V 0 bases and J 2 bases; bases outside gene matches: 7. In DNA form, the CDR3 reads TGCGCCAGCAGCTTGGCCCCGACTAGCGGGGTGACCTACGAGCAGTACTTC. It translates to CASSLAPTSGVTYEQYF.

V and J are TRBV28 and TRBJ1-5; 8 positions agree with TRBD1. This CDR3 has 15 residues. Germline assignment: CDR1 MDHEN and CDR2 SYDVKM. Trimming removed 7 bases from V and 2 bases from J; junction bases left unmatched: 7. In nucleotides, the CDR3 is TGTGCCAGCATTCCCGGGACAGGACGCAATCAGCCCCAGCATTTT. This sequence encodes CASIPGTGRNQPQHF.

The chain has TRBV19 and TRBJ1-3; D is ambiguous. The CDR3 sequence is 16 residues long. Trimming stripped 3 bases from V and 4 bases from J, with 16 bases between. Germline-derived CDR1 and CDR2 are LNHDA and SQIVND (reference sequence). CDR3 nucleotides: TGTGCCAGTAGTATCGCGACCAGCATTGCCGGAAACACCATATATTTT. As protein: CASSIATSIAGNTIYF.

The chain is built from TRBV11-3 and TRBJ1-3; D uncertain. The germline gives CDR1 SGHNT, CDR2 YENEEA. Trimming took 3 bases from V and 8 from J, leaving 14 bases between them. The CDR3 consists of 14 residues. CDR3 nucleotide sequence: TGTGCCAGCAGCTTGGGCCAGGTCACGGACACCATATATTTT. Protein product: CASSLGQVTDTIYF.